This T cell receptor beta chain emerged from a study of regulatory T cells in long-lasting Graves disease. Turning to the study itself: The antithyroid drugs taken by newly diagnosed Graves' patients had been used for under 3 months. Study-wide results and limits: Favored gene segments in persistent disease were TRBV28, TRBJ1-2 and TRBJ2-5.

Looked up from germline, CDR1 is MDHEN and CDR2 is SYDVKM. V lost 5 bases to trimming and J lost 12 bases, with 20 bases between them. This CDR3 spans 13 amino acids. The table lists this clonotype with a few counts. Its specificity is unknown. Building of the TCR beta libraries involved iRepertoire HTBI primers and Arm-PCR of CDR3 regions. MiXCR, run by TCRdb on the multiplex PCR reads, gives a single entry per CDR3 protein. Counted here are some 500,000 distinct CDR3 sequences, about 15% occurring once; the ten biggest clones make up roughly 25%. As for time point: newly diagnosed GD, antithyroid drugs for less than 3 months. PBMC-derived RNA was used for the TCR library. The patients were drawn from one endocrinology department in Xi'an, China. These data were likewise used in another study, on T cells in Graves' hyperthyroidism and ophthalmopathy. As that study records: A 13 V-J model separated ophthalmopathy from stable hyperthyroidism.

The clonotype comes from a woman between 40 and 65 years old with Graves disease. The sample in question was peripheral blood mononuclear cells (PBMCs), obtained at new diagnosis, from a patient treated with antithyroid drugs. The chain carries TRBV28 and TRBJ2-7; D is possibly TRBD1 (6 bases). The CDR3 is CASSRRPTGGWYF. The DNA of the CDR3 is TGTGCCAGCAGTCGTCGCCCGACAGGTGGATGGTACTTC.